One and the same sample provided the 26 T cell receptor beta chains below, sequenced in a study of T cell repertoires in cytomegalovirus infection. Their antigen targets remain unknown. TCRdb reprocessed the reads with MiXCR, giving one entry per CDR3 protein. This repertoire shows about 900,000 distinct CDR3 sequences, around 32% found once; its top ten account for roughly 13%. Sample: cultured CD8+ T cells from PBMCs, taken from culture after CMV antigen stimulation. The origin of the receptors is a human donor in good health (CMV status not recorded). Some clones in this sample may be carry-over from other donors' samples.

The table lists this clonotype with a few counts. The chain combines TRBV12-3 or TRBV12-4 with TRBJ2-1; 7 bases are shared with TRBD1. The V gene end was trimmed by 5 bases and the J gene end by 10 bases; junction bases not matched to a gene: 17. The CDR3 extends over 16 amino acids. The CDR3: CASSPPGQLYNVEQFF. DNA of the CDR3: TGTGCCAGCAGTCCACCGGGACAGCTGTACAATGTCGAGCAGTTCTTC.

CDR3 loop: CASSPARGTDTQYF. For the CDR3, the DNA is TGTGCCAGCAGCCCAGCGCGGGGCACAGATACGCAGTATTTT. The chain carries TRBV7-9 and TRBJ2-3; weak D call: TRBD2 (5 bases). Per the germline V gene, CDR1 is SEHNR and CDR2 is FQNEAQ (reference sequence). CDR3 length: 14 residues. Trimming left V 5 bases short and J 1 base short, with 10 bases between. The whole variable domain, remainder taken from reference TRBV7-9 and TRBJ2-3, is DTGVSQNPRHKITKRGQNVTFRCDPISEHNRLYWYRQTLGQGPEFLTYFQNEAQLEKSRLLSDRFSAERPKGSFSTLEIQRTEQGDSAMYLCASSPARGTDTQYFGPGTRLTVL.

This clonotype showed up many times. This chain links TRBV7-2 with TRBJ1-4; D is perhaps TRBD1 (6 bases). Deletions cut 2 bases from V and 0 bases from J, with 13 bases between. The CDR3 has 17 residues. The germline V gene encodes CDR1 SGHTA and CDR2 FQGNSA. The CDR3 loop reads CASSLFEGEATNEKLFF. Here the CDR3 DNA reads TGTGCCAGCAGCTTATTTGAGGGGGAGGCAACTAATGAAAAACTGTTTTTT.

This clonotype has a single count. The CDR3 spells CASSQPILPDRGDSPLHF. CDR3 bases: TGCGCCAGCAGCCAACCGATATTACCGGACAGGGGTGATTCACCCCTCCACTTT. The rearrangement joins TRBV4-1 to TRBJ1-6, with 9 nucleotides matching TRBD1. The CDR3 spans 18 residues. V lost 2 bases to trimming and J lost 8 bases; unmatched junction nucleotides: 13. CDR1 and CDR2 (germline): MGHRA, YSYEKL.

This clonotype was recorded only once. A much larger clonotype is one base distant, so this may be a read error. The rearrangement joins TRBV7-6 to TRBJ2-1, with 7 positions matching TRBD1. Germline CDR1 is SGHVS and CDR2 is FNYEAQ. V lost 0 bases to trimming and J lost 4 bases; unmatched junction nucleotides: 6. The CDR3 has 16 amino acids. The CDR3 DNA reads as TGTGCCAGCAGCTTAGCCGGGACAGTCCCTTACAATGAGCAGTTCTTC. This sequence encodes CASSLAGTVPYNEQFF.

This clonotype was seen only a few times. V is TRBV12-3 or TRBV12-4 and J is TRBJ2-2, with TRBD2 matching 10 bases. The CDR3 sequence is 20 residues long. The V and J ends lost 4 bases and 2 bases, in that order; junction bases with no gene match: 16. The chain's CDR3 is CASSSQPPGLATSNTGELFF. In DNA form, the CDR3 reads TGTGCCAGCAGTTCCCAACCCCCGGGACTAGCGACATCCAACACCGGGGAGCTGTTTTTT.

To note about this clonotype: A much larger clone is a single base away; this may be a read error. Without the conserved terminal phenylalanine or tryptophan, this CDR3 likely stems from a read error. This sequence joins TRBV12-3 or TRBV12-4 and TRBJ1-2; 9 nucleotides match TRBD1. The CDR3 runs to 17 residues. V shed 6 bases, J shed 2 bases, and the junction held 13 bases outside the gene matches. Here the CDR3 reads CASSYTGGWGVNYGYTL. DNA of the CDR3: TGTGCCAGCAGCTATACAGGGGGCTGGGGGGTGAACTATGGCTACACCCTC.

This clonotype was counted a few times. CDR3 in amino acids: CASRLAGGPTGELFF. CDR3 nucleotides: TGTGCCAGCAGACTAGCGGGGGGGCCCACCGGGGAGCTGTTTTTT. The rearrangement joins TRBV27 to TRBJ2-2; 13 bases align to TRBD2. In germline, CDR1 is MNHEY, CDR2 SMNVEV (reference sequence). V shed 6 bases and J 4 bases; nucleotides not matched to a gene: 2. This CDR3 is 15 amino acids long.

In this sample, this clonotype turned up a few times. The chain has TRBV19 and TRBJ1-5; TRBD1 aligns across 8 bases. V lost 8 bases to trimming and J lost 5 bases; unmatched junction nucleotides: 11. The germline CDR1 and CDR2 sequences are LNHDA and SQIVND (reference sequence). This CDR3 region has 15 residues. The CDR3 DNA follows: TGTGCCAGTCGTACTGGACAGGGCAAATATCAGCCCCAGCATTTT. As protein: CASRTGQGKYQPQHF.

The chain is built from TRBV7-6 and TRBJ2-2; D is unclear. Trimming took 6 bases from V and 7 from J, leaving 12 bases between them. The CDR3 is 13 amino acids. CDR1 is SGHVS and CDR2 is FNYEAQ in the germline V gene. The chain's CDR3 is CASRWAMGGELFF. CDR3 bases: TGTGCCAGCAGATGGGCCATGGGCGGGGAGCTGTTTTTT.

The chain has TRBV4-1 and TRBJ1-1; no firm D call. CDR3 size: 14 residues. V gave up 0 bases and J gave up 1 base, with 6 bases separating them. Per germline, CDR1 MGHRA and CDR2 YSYEKL. In nucleotides, the CDR3 is TGCGCCAGCAGCCAAGATGAAGAGAACACTGAAGCTTTCTTT. Its translation is CASSQDEENTEAFF.

The rearrangement links TRBV2 to TRBJ2-1, with TRBD2 identical over 7 bases. Germline V CDR1 and CDR2: SNHLY, FYNNEI. This CDR3 spans 14 amino acids. The ends lost 11 bases at V and 8 bases at J; junction bases unmatched: 15. The CDR3 DNA is TGTGCCGTCAGGGCGACTAGCTCCGGCGATGAGCAGTTCTTC. Its protein product is CAVRATSSGDEQFF.

This clonotype was observed many times. The chain has TRBV7-2 and TRBJ2-2; D assignment may be TRBD1 or TRBD2 (6 bases each). This CDR3 region has 19 residues. Germline V lookup: CDR1 SGHTA, CDR2 FQGNSA. The V end lost 1 base, the J end lost 0 bases, and 18 bases lay between the germline ends. The CDR3 region is CASSLGVVAGHTNTGELFF. DNA of the CDR3: TGTGCCAGCAGCTTAGGGGTGGTGGCGGGACATACGAACACCGGGGAGCTGTTTTTT.

This chain uses TRBV29-1 with TRBJ2-1, with TRBD2 matching over 11 bases. From germline, CDR1 is SQVTM and CDR2 ANQGSEA. With 4 bases clipped from V and 4 bases from J, the junction kept 3 bases outside the gene matches. This CDR3 has 14 amino acids. In nucleotides, the CDR3 is TGCAGCGTTGTAGCGGGGGGGCTTTACAATGAGCAGTTCTTC. Translated, it gives CSVVAGGLYNEQFF.

The genes are TRBV6-6 and TRBJ2-3; the match to TRBD2 covers 10 bases. Looked up from germline, CDR1 is MNHNY and CDR2 is SVGAGI (reference sequence). The CDR3 covers 14 residues. The CDR3 bases are TGTGCAGTCGGACTAGCGGACCCCACAGATACGCAGTATTTT. Protein sequence: CAVGLADPTDTQYF.

The V and J genes are TRBV6-2 or TRBV6-3 and TRBJ1-1; 8 positions agree with TRBD1. Germline V lookup: CDR1 MNHEY, CDR2 SVGEGT. The V segment lost 2 bases and the J segment 5 bases; nucleotides outside the gene matches: 4. CDR3 length equals 14 residues. CDR3 amino acids: CASSYGTGWTEAFF. CDR3 DNA: TGTGCCAGCAGTTACGGGACAGGTTGGACTGAAGCTTTCTTT.

This clonotype was seen at least ten times. The CDR3: CASSDRGFTGELFF. The CDR3 nucleotides are TGTGCCAGCAGCGACAGGGGTTTTACCGGGGAGCTGTTTTTT. The gene calls are TRBV12-3 or TRBV12-4 and TRBJ2-2; 8 nucleotides align to TRBD1. The V and J ends lost 6 bases and 5 bases, in that order; junction bases with no gene match: 5. The CDR3 loop spans 14 amino acids.

This clonotype came up a few times. The chain has TRBV7-9 and TRBJ1-2; D gene ambiguous. Trimming shortened V by 5 bases and J by 4 bases, and 17 bases separated the two germline ends. In germline, CDR1 is SEHNR, CDR2 FQNEAQ (reference sequence). The CDR3 covers 15 residues. Here the CDR3 reads CASSRTYKGSYGYTF. The CDR3 DNA is TGTGCCAGCAGCCGAACCTACAAGGGTAGCTATGGCTACACCTTC. The whole variable domain, remainder taken from reference TRBV7-9 and TRBJ1-2, is DTGVSQNPRHKITKRGQNVTFRCDPISEHNRLYWYRQTLGQGPEFLTYFQNEAQLEKSRLLSDRFSAERPKGSFSTLEIQRTEQGDSAMYLCASSRTYKGSYGYTFGSGTRLTVV.

This clonotype was counted between two and nine times. V gene TRBV7-9 combines with J gene TRBJ2-7, with D tentatively TRBD1 or TRBD2 (5 bases each). Germline CDR1 is SEHNR and CDR2 is FQNEAQ (reference sequence). CDR3 length: 13 residues. The ends were cut back, 4 bases at V and 5 bases at J, with 12 bases in the middle. CDR3 loop: CASSYGTNDEQYF. CDR3 in DNA: TGTGCCAGCAGCTATGGGACCAACGACGAGCAGTACTTC. Full variable domain (outside the CDR3, taken from reference TRBV7-9 and TRBJ2-7): DTGVSQNPRHKITKRGQNVTFRCDPISEHNRLYWYRQTLGQGPEFLTYFQNEAQLEKSRLLSDRFSAERPKGSFSTLEIQRTEQGDSAMYLCASSYGTNDEQYFGPGTRLTVT.

This sequence joins TRBV7-3 and TRBJ2-3; 7 bases map to TRBD2. The junction had 11 bases not matched to a gene; V was cut back by 4 bases and J by 4 bases. The germline CDR1 and CDR2 sequences are SGHTA and FQGTGA. The CDR3 extends over 16 amino acids. CDR3 residues: CASSSPPGTSADTQYF. The DNA of the CDR3 is TGTGCCAGCAGCTCTCCCCCGGGCACTAGCGCAGATACGCAGTATTTT.

The rearrangement uses TRBV6-2 or TRBV6-3 and TRBJ2-7; maybe TRBD1 (5 bases). CDR1 MNHEY and CDR2 SVGEGT come from the germline V gene. The CDR3 covers 13 residues. Trimming cost V 5 bases and J 2 bases, with 10 bases left between them. The CDR3 reads CASSGRATYEQYF. Here the CDR3 DNA reads TGTGCCAGCAGTGGCAGGGCCACCTACGAGCAGTACTTC.

This clonotype has only a few counts. The chain is built from TRBV5-6 and TRBJ2-7; D remains ambiguous. Trimming left V 4 bases short and J 2 bases short, with 13 bases between. The V gene's germline CDR1 is SGHDT and CDR2 YYEEEE. The CDR3 covers 14 residues. CDR3 in amino acids: CASSEDGIPYEQYF. CDR3 sequence (DNA): TGTGCCAGCAGCGAGGATGGGATTCCCTACGAGCAGTACTTC.

In its sample, this clonotype was seen a few times. The genes are TRBV4-1 and TRBJ2-1, with 8 bases matching TRBD2. Trimming at V came to 0 bases and at J to 8 bases, leaving 15 bases not matched to a gene. Germline loops: CDR1 MGHRA, CDR2 YSYEKL. This CDR3 comprises 18 residues. CDR3 DNA sequence: TGCGCCAGCAGCCAAGAGCTCTCCTCAGCGGGGGCCTGGGATGAGCAGTTCTTC. Its protein is CASSQELSSAGAWDEQFF.

This clonotype has only a few counts. The gene calls are TRBV11-2 and TRBJ2-2, with 11 bases aligning to TRBD2. The length of the CDR3 is 19 residues. Germline V lookup: CDR1 SGHAT, CDR2 FQNNGV. V was pared by 2 bases and J by 2 bases, with 10 bases of the junction left unmatched. The chain's CDR3 is CASSLILAGGPLNTGELFF. The DNA for the CDR3 is TGTGCCAGCAGCTTAATCCTAGCGGGGGGACCGCTCAACACCGGGGAGCTGTTTTTT.

The genes are TRBV6-5 and TRBJ2-7, with 7 bases identical to TRBD1. The CDR3 covers 16 residues. Germline CDR1 is MNHEY and CDR2 is SVGAGI. Germline trimming cut 0 bases from V and 3 bases from J; bases unmatched to any gene: 8. The chain's CDR3 is CASSYSTGIEVYEQYF. The CDR3 DNA follows: TGTGCCAGCAGTTACTCGACAGGGATCGAGGTCTACGAGCAGTACTTC.

This clonotype showed up many times. The rearrangement links TRBV10-3 to TRBJ2-2, with D perhaps matching TRBD1 or TRBD2 (5 bases each). The CDR3 has 13 residues. Germline V gives CDR1 ENHRY, CDR2 SYGVKD. V was trimmed by 7 bases and J by 2 bases, leaving 8 bases between them. The CDR3 DNA is TGTGCCATCACCGGGGCCAACACCGGGGAGCTGTTTTTT. It encodes CAITGANTGELFF.